This T cell receptor (beta chain) was sequenced during a study of CD8 T cells in ankylosing spondylitis. Study-wide results and limits: Reportedly, matched ankylosing spondylitis synovial fluid was significantly enriched for disease-linked clones. Disease-linked clones proved CD8+ and comparatively uncommon in peripheral blood. A TCR beta motif made of under 10 highly homologous variants seemed typical of ankylosing spondylitis blood.

Preparation of TCR beta libraries was done by quantitative 5'-RACE with molecular barcodes. One entry per CDR3 protein results from TCRdb running MiXCR on the 5' RACE reads. The repertoire holds approximately 290,000 distinct CDR3 sequences, around 20% seen once, with under 4% in the top ten. This clonotype was picked up many times. The antigen is undetermined. The sequencing input was blood, either unsorted or a sorted T cell fraction (not recorded which). This sequence originates from a female donor with ankylosing spondylitis or in good health (not recorded which).

The CDR3 region is CASNRGAYNEQFF. DNA of the CDR3: TGTGCCAGCAATAGAGGGGCCTACAATGAGCAGTTCTTC. The V and J genes are TRBV12-3 or TRBV12-4 and TRBJ2-1; D is perhaps TRBD1 or TRBD2 (5 bases each). V lost 7 bases to trimming and J lost 2 bases, with 9 bases between them. The CDR3 has 13 residues.